One and the same sample provided the 30 T cell receptor beta chains below, sequenced in a study of identical twins. TCRdb re-analysed the 5' RACE reads in MiXCR, keeping a single row per CDR3 protein. Of 240,000 or so distinct CDR3 sequences listed, approximately 7% were seen once; the top ten hold 3% to 4%. Separately, the same data were catalogued under a study of yellow fever vaccine responses in identical twins.

Sequenced: memory (CD45RO+) T cells sorted from blood. Receptors were obtained from a woman younger than 35 in good health.

This clonotype came up a few times. The chain carries TRBV20-1 and TRBJ1-1; tentative D call: TRBD1 (5 bases). The CDR3 totals 14 residues. V shed 3 bases and J shed 1 base, with 12 bases lying between them. Germline CDR1 reads DFQATT; CDR2 reads SNEGSKA (reference sequence). Here the CDR3 DNA reads TGCAGTGCTAGTATTGGGGGAACGAACACTGAAGCTTTCTTT. Translating it yields CSASIGGTNTEAFF.

This clonotype occurred many times. The chain joins TRBV12-3 or TRBV12-4 to TRBJ2-2; D may be TRBD2 (6 bases). V lost 2 bases to trimming and J lost 7 bases, with 20 bases between them. This CDR3 contains 17 residues. The CDR3 nucleotides are TGTGCCAGCAGTTTAATGGCGGGACTGCCTCGGGACGGGGAGCTGTTTTTT. Protein product: CASSLMAGLPRDGELFF.

This clonotype turned up a few times. The J gene is TRBJ2-5, the V gene TRBV29-1; 7 positions agree with TRBD1. The germline gives CDR1 SQVTM, CDR2 ANQGSEA. The junction had 10 bases not matched to a gene; V was cut back by 8 bases and J by 4 bases. The CDR3 extends over 13 amino acids. In nucleotides, the CDR3 is TGCAGCCTCCCCCCTGGACAGGTAGAGACCCAGTACTTC. It is translated as CSLPPGQVETQYF.

This clonotype has a count of ten or more. This rearrangement joins TRBV5-6 to TRBJ1-3; TRBD1 matches at 8 bases. The CDR3 runs to 14 residues. The germline CDR1 and CDR2 sequences are SGHDT and YYEEEE. V was pared by 1 base and J by 8 bases, with 5 bases of the junction left unmatched. CDR3 sequence: CASSLRQGADTIYF. In DNA form, the CDR3 reads TGTGCCAGCAGCTTGCGTCAGGGGGCGGACACCATATATTTT.

This chain uses TRBV12-3 or TRBV12-4 with TRBJ2-2, with D perhaps TRBD1 (7 bases). Trimming took 2 bases from V and 5 from J, leaving 24 bases between them. The CDR3 length is 19 residues. CDR3 nucleotide sequence: TGTGCCAGCAGTTTACGGGAGATGACAGGGATCGGCGGGACCGGGGAGCTGTTTTTT. Protein: CASSLREMTGIGGTGELFF.

The rearrangement links TRBV2 to TRBJ2-1, with D perhaps matching TRBD2 (6 bases). The CDR3 totals 14 residues. Germline loops: CDR1 SNHLY, CDR2 FYNNEI. Trimming removed 9 bases from V and 0 bases from J, with 12 bases in between. CDR3 bases: TGTGCCAGTACCGGGAGCCCCTCCTACAATGAGCAGTTCTTC. This encodes CASTGSPSYNEQFF.

V is TRBV29-1 and J is TRBJ2-7, with D perhaps TRBD1 or TRBD2 (6 bases each). The V end was cut by 7 bases, the J end by 2 bases, with 18 bases between. The CDR3 length is 14 residues. From germline, CDR1 is SQVTM and CDR2 ANQGSEA. CDR3 nucleotide sequence: TGCAGCGCCTCGGGTGGGGGGCGAACCTACGAGCAGTACTTC. This translates into CSASGGGRTYEQYF.

This clonotype was observed at least ten times. The V and J genes are TRBV5-4 and TRBJ2-7; D not certain. Germline V gene sequence: CDR1 SGHNT, CDR2 YYREEE (reference sequence). This CDR3 is built from 14 residues. Trimming shortened V by 0 bases and J by 1 base, and 8 bases separated the two germline ends. The CDR3 DNA reads TGTGCCAGCAGCTTGGATGTCAATTCCTACGAGCAGTACTTC. Its translation is CASSLDVNSYEQYF. The whole variable domain, filled in from reference TRBV5-4 and TRBJ2-7, reads ETGVTQSPTHLIKTRGQQVTLRCSSQSGHNTVSWYQQALGQGPQFIFQYYREEENGRGNFPPRFSGLQFPNYSSELNVNALELDDSALYLCASSLDVNSYEQYFGPGTRLTVT.

This clonotype was picked up a small number of times. The chain links TRBV10-3 to TRBJ2-5; possible D gene TRBD2, 5 bases. Germline values: CDR1 ENHRY, CDR2 SYGVKD. CDR3 length: 13 residues. The V end lost 11 bases, the J end lost 3 bases, and 16 bases lay between the germline ends. The CDR3 is CAAQDWGKETQYF. As DNA, the CDR3 is TGTGCCGCCCAGGACTGGGGAAAAGAGACCCAGTACTTC.

The CDR3 loop reads CSAIGTSGNQRSYNEQFF. Here the CDR3 DNA reads TGCAGTGCTATTGGGACTAGCGGGAACCAACGCTCCTACAATGAGCAGTTCTTC. The chain links TRBV20-1 to TRBJ2-1; TRBD2 aligns across 13 bases. The germline CDR1 and CDR2 sequences are DFQATT and SNEGSKA (reference sequence). The length of the CDR3 is 18 residues. V dropped 4 bases and J dropped 0; count of bases not matched to a gene: 9.

Many counts were recorded for this clonotype. V is TRBV4-1 and J is TRBJ2-2; no firm D call. The CDR3 is 15 amino acids. Germline loops: CDR1 MGHRA, CDR2 YSYEKL. V lost 2 bases to trimming and J lost 1 base, with 8 bases between them. The CDR3 sequence: CASSQPWENTGELFF. In nucleotides, the CDR3 is TGCGCCAGCAGCCAACCCTGGGAGAACACCGGGGAGCTGTTTTTT.

The V gene is TRBV7-8, the J gene TRBJ1-5; TRBD1 aligns across 9 bases. Germline lookup yields CDR1 SGHVS and CDR2 FQNEAQ. CDR3 length: 15 amino acids. Trimming at V came to 4 bases and at J to 3 bases, leaving 4 bases not matched to a gene. The CDR3 here is CASSSGTGFNQPQHF. CDR3 DNA sequence: TGTGCCAGCAGCTCCGGGACAGGGTTCAATCAGCCCCAGCATTTT.

This clonotype was found many times. The chain employs TRBV10-3 and TRBJ2-1, with unresolved D. CDR3 size: 15 residues. The V end lost 2 bases, the J end lost 0 bases, and 8 bases lay between the germline ends. Germline V gene sequence: CDR1 ENHRY, CDR2 SYGVKD. The DNA of the CDR3 is TGTGCCATCAGTGAGGCGGTGAGCTCCTACAATGAGCAGTTCTTC. Protein sequence: CAISEAVSSYNEQFF.

There are a few counts of this clonotype. The junction does not match germline at one end; this may be a read error. The genes are TRBV27 and TRBJ2-7, with D perhaps assigned TRBD1 or TRBD2 (5 bases each). The CDR3 is 15 amino acids. Germline CDR1 is MNHEY and CDR2 is SMNVEV (reference sequence). CDR3: CASSLSGTAPLGGNF. The DNA of the CDR3 is TGTGCCAGCAGTTTATCGGGGACCGCCCCACTAGGCGGAAACTTC.

This clonotype was counted ten times or more. The V call is TRBV5-1, the J call TRBJ2-3, with D hard to call. Looked up from germline, CDR1 is SGHRS and CDR2 is YFSETQ. The V gene lost 4 bases and the J gene lost 5 bases, with 11 bases spanning the gap. The CDR3 has 13 amino acids. CDR3 coding DNA: TGCGCCAGCAGCACCTCCGTGCGAGATACGCAGTATTTT. Its protein product is CASSTSVRDTQYF.

This clonotype was seen a handful of times. The rearrangement links TRBV28 to TRBJ1-3; 7 nucleotides align to TRBD1. The CDR3 extends over 14 amino acids. Trimming took 8 bases from V and 2 from J; bases not matched to a gene: 6. Germline CDR1 and CDR2: MDHEN and SYDVKM. For the CDR3, the DNA is TGTGCCAGCGAGAAGGGGGCCGCTGGAAACACCATATATTTT. It is translated as CASEKGAAGNTIYF. The complete variable domain, with remaining parts taken from reference TRBV28 and TRBJ1-3, reads DVKVTQSSRYLVKRTGEKVFLECVQDMDHENMFWYRQDPGLGLRLIYFSYDVKMKEKGDIPEGYSVSREKKERFSLILESASTNQTSMYLCASEKGAAGNTIYFGEGSWLTVV.

At least ten counts were recorded for this clonotype. CDR3 loop: CASSFGTGNSPLHF. For the CDR3, the DNA is TGTGCCAGCAGCTTCGGGACAGGGAATTCACCCCTCCACTTT. The rearrangement uses TRBV11-1 and TRBJ1-6; the match to TRBD1 covers 9 bases. Germline V gene lookup returns CDR1 SGHAT and CDR2 FQDESV (reference sequence). This CDR3 has 14 amino acids. V trimming: 3 bases; J trimming: 7 bases; junction bases outside the gene matches: 1. Looking up the rest from reference TRBV11-1 and TRBJ1-6 gives the full variable domain: EAEVAQSPRYKITEKSQAVAFWCDPISGHATLYWYRQILGQGPELLVQFQDESVVDDSQLPKDRFSAERLKGVDSTLKIQPAELGDSAMYLCASSFGTGNSPLHFGNGTRLTVT.

V usage is TRBV6-2 or TRBV6-3 and J usage is TRBJ2-2; 12 bases map to TRBD2. CDR1 is MNHEY and CDR2 is SVGEGT in the germline V gene. The CDR3 sequence is 17 residues long. J lost 4 bases, V lost 5 bases, and 8 bases had no gene match. CDR3 coding DNA: TGTGCCAGCAGTGACTTTACTAGCGGGAGGAGCACCGGGGAGCTGTTTTTT. Translating gives CASSDFTSGRSTGELFF.

The chain is built from TRBV7-9 and TRBJ1-1, with D perhaps matching TRBD1 (6 bases). Germline CDR1 SEHNR, CDR2 FQNEAQ (reference sequence). CDR3 length equals 14 residues. V lost 1 base and J lost 4, with 10 bases in between. The CDR3 loop is CASSLDQGSTEAFF. In DNA form, the CDR3 reads TGTGCCAGCAGCTTAGACCAGGGGAGCACTGAAGCTTTCTTT.

This chain joins TRBV2 and TRBJ2-1; possibly TRBD2 for D (7 bases). V lost 8 bases and J 6 bases, leaving 17 bases between the germline ends. Germline lookup yields CDR1 SNHLY and CDR2 FYNNEI. CDR3 size: 14 residues. CDR3: CASGLRGGTNEQFF. CDR3 coding DNA: TGTGCCAGCGGATTGAGGGGGGGAACCAATGAGCAGTTCTTC.

The table lists this clonotype with many counts. The genes are TRBV27 and TRBJ2-7; the D is unclear. The germline V and J ends were trimmed by 2 bases and 3 bases, with 8 bases remaining between them. This CDR3 has 13 residues. CDR1 and CDR2 (germline): MNHEY, SMNVEV (reference sequence). The CDR3 region has the DNA TGTGCCAGCAGTTTAATGTCAGGCTACGAGCAGTACTTC. This sequence encodes CASSLMSGYEQYF.

This clonotype showed up many times. The chain combines TRBV6-1 with TRBJ1-1; maybe TRBD1 (6 bases). The V gene's germline CDR1 is MNHNS and CDR2 SASEGT. The ends were cut back, 0 bases at V and 11 bases at J, with 16 bases in the middle. This CDR3 region has 14 residues. CDR3 sequence (DNA): TGTGCCAGCAGTGAAGCGAGTACAGGGTCCGCCGCTTTCTTT. Residues: CASSEASTGSAAFF.

This clonotype was picked up many times. DNA for the CDR3: TGTGCCAGCAGTTCCGGGAGCCACTACGAGCAGTACTTC. The encoded protein is CASSSGSHYEQYF. The V gene is TRBV12-3 or TRBV12-4, the J gene TRBJ2-7; maybe TRBD2 (6 bases). V lost 4 bases and J 3 bases, leaving 10 bases between the germline ends. This CDR3 contains 13 residues.

V gene TRBV15 combines with J gene TRBJ2-5, with 8 positions matching TRBD1. V was clipped by 1 base and J by 5 bases; unmatched bases: 9. Germline CDR1 LNHNV, CDR2 YYDKDF (reference sequence). The CDR3 is 16 residues long. The CDR3: CATSRGGTGAGETQYF. In DNA, the CDR3 is TGTGCCACCAGCAGAGGGGGGACAGGAGCGGGCGAGACCCAGTACTTC. Combining the CDR3 with reference TRBV15 and TRBJ2-5 gives the whole variable domain DAMVIQNPRYQVTQFGKPVTLSCSQTLNHNVMYWYQQKSSQAPKLLFHYYDKDFNNEADTPDNFQSRRPNTSFCFLDIRSPGLGDTAMYLCATSRGGTGAGETQYFGPGTRLLVL.

This clonotype was picked up many times. This chain connects TRBV7-9 to TRBJ1-4, with D unclear. The CDR3 extends over 15 amino acids. The germline gives CDR1 SEHNR, CDR2 FQNEAQ (reference sequence). The germline V and J ends were trimmed by 5 bases and 0 bases, with 10 bases remaining between them. The CDR3 spells CASSPKSTTNEKLFF. The CDR3 DNA follows: TGTGCCAGCAGCCCCAAGTCTACAACTAATGAAAAACTGTTTTTT. The whole variable domain, filled in from reference TRBV7-9 and TRBJ1-4, reads DTGVSQNPRHKITKRGQNVTFRCDPISEHNRLYWYRQTLGQGPEFLTYFQNEAQLEKSRLLSDRFSAERPKGSFSTLEIQRTEQGDSAMYLCASSPKSTTNEKLFFGSGTQLSVL.

This clonotype was observed a handful of times. It is unclear where the CDR3 begins or ends on the DNA, so no DNA is shown, and the CDR3 is as TCRdb lists it. The chain couples TRBV7-5 to TRBJ2-2; TRBD1 is the table's D call and was not checked against the DNA. TRBV7-5 corresponds to a pseudogene. The length of the CDR3 is 19 amino acids, counting both ends. Here the CDR3 reads CISVSEEWTEQSNTGELFF.

This clonotype occurred many times. The chain couples TRBV20-1 to TRBJ2-7; D gene unclear. There are 14 residues in the CDR3. V lost 4 bases to trimming and J lost 0 bases, with 13 bases between them. The germline V gene encodes CDR1 DFQATT and CDR2 SNEGSKA (reference sequence). CDR3 nucleotides: TGCAGTGCTACTAGTGAGAAAAGCTCCTACGAGCAGTACGTC. This translates into CSATSEKSSYEQYV.

Ten or more counts support this clonotype. This chain links TRBV5-1 with TRBJ1-1; 10 bases map to TRBD1. The CDR3 is 14 amino acids. V dropped 3 bases and J dropped 6; count of bases not matched to a gene: 5. Germline V lookup: CDR1 SGHRS, CDR2 YFSETQ. The CDR3 sequence is CASSSGQGGAEAFF. The CDR3 DNA follows: TGCGCCAGCAGCTCCGGACAGGGGGGAGCTGAAGCTTTCTTT.

This clonotype showed up many times. The V and J genes are TRBV2 and TRBJ2-1, with 7 bases that match TRBD2. The CDR3 runs to 14 residues. The germline CDR1 and CDR2 sequences are SNHLY and FYNNEI. The junction had 6 bases not matched to a gene; V was cut back by 2 bases and J by 8 bases. CDR3 residues: CASSETWEGDEQFF. In DNA, the CDR3 is TGTGCCAGCAGTGAAACGTGGGAGGGTGATGAGCAGTTCTTC.

Many counts were recorded for this clonotype. The J gene is TRBJ1-3, the V gene TRBV7-8, with D hard to call. Germline CDR1 and CDR2: SGHVS and FQNEAQ. The CDR3 spans 15 residues. The V gene lost 5 bases and the J gene lost 4 bases, with 15 bases spanning the gap. The CDR3 nucleotides read TGTGCCAGCAGCACACTTAGTTTTTCCGGAAACACCATATATTTT. This encodes CASSTLSFSGNTIYF.